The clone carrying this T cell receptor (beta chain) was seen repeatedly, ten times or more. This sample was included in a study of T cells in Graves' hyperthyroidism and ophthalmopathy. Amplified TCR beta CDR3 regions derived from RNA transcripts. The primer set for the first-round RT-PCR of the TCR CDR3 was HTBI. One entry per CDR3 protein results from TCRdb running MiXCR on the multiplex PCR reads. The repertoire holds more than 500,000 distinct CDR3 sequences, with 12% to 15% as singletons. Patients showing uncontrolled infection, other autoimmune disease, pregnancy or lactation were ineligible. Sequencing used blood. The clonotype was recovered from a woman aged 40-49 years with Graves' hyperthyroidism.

This CDR3 reads CAWRGYNEQFF. The CDR3 nucleotides are TGTGCCTGGCGGGGCTACAATGAGCAGTTCTTC. V and J are TRBV30 and TRBJ2-1; D possibly corresponds to TRBD2 (5 bases). The length of the CDR3 is 11 residues. CDR1 GTSNPN and CDR2 SVGIG come from the germline V gene (reference sequence). Trimming shortened V by 5 bases and J by 3 bases, and 5 bases separated the two germline ends.